This TCR beta chain was retrieved from a study of CD8+ T cells in alopecia areata. Treatment defined: oral pan-JAK inhibitor, 5-10 mg twice daily. PBMCs provided sorted CD4+ and CD8+ T cells. cDNA prepared by RNA extraction and subsequent reverse transcription served as the template for sequencing. TCRdb's table, derived via immunoSEQ multiplex PCR, lists solely in-frame clones and lacks some. The table has around 100,000 clones, approximately 90% seen once. Germline V lookup: CDR1 MDHEN, CDR2 SYDVKM. V dropped 3 bases and J dropped 2 bases, with 11 bases sitting between them. The CDR3 covers 16 residues.

The source of this sequence is a human donor with alopecia areata. The material was CD8+ T cells sorted from blood, obtained at approximately week 30, from a patient treated with tofacitinib. This sequence joins TRBV28 and TRBJ2-6; no definite D call. CDR3 bases: TGTGCCAGCAGTTTTACAGAGGACCCTGGGGCCAACGTCCTGACTTTC. Encoded protein: CASSFTEDPGANVLTF.